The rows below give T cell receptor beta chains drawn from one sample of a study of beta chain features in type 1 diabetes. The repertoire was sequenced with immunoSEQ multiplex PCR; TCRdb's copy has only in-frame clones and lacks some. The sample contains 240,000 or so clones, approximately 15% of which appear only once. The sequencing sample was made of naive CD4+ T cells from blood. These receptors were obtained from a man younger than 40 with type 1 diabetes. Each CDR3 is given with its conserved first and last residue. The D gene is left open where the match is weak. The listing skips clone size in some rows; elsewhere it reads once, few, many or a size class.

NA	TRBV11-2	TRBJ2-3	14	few	CASSFTASTDTQYF	TGTGCCAGCAGCTTCACAGCTAGCACAGATACGCAGTATTTT
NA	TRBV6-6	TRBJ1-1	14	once	CASNKGTGFTEAFF	TGTGCCAGCAATAAGGGTACAGGGTTTACTGAAGCTTTCTTT
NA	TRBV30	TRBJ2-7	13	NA	CAWAQGLAREQYF	TGTGCCTGGGCGCAGGGCCTGGCTCGAGAGCAGTACTTC
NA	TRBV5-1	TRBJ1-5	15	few	CASSLSSGDNQPQHF	TGCGCCAGCAGCTTGTCATCGGGGGACAATCAGCCCCAGCATTTT
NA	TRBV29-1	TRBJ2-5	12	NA	CSHLDSQETQYF	TGCAGCCATTTGGACAGTCAAGAGACCCAGTACTTC
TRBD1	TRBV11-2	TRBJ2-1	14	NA	CACRWDRVSDEQFF	TGTGCATGCCGGTGGGACAGGGTCTCCGATGAGCAGTTCTTC
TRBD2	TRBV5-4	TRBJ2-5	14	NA	CASSLAGAGETQYF	TGTGCCAGCAGCTTAGCGGGAGCGGGAGAGACCCAGTACTTC
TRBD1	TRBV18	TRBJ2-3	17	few	CASSRPDAGGYPDTQYF	TGTGCCAGCTCACGACCGGACGCAGGGGGCTATCCAGATACGCAGTATTTT
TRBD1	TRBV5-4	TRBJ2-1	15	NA	CASSLRDRGTNEQFF	TGTGCCAGCAGCCTCCGGGACAGGGGGACAAATGAGCAGTTCTTC
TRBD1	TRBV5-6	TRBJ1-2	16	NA	CASSLLIGQGTYGYTF	TGTGCCAGCAGCCTATTGATTGGACAGGGGACCTATGGCTACACCTTC
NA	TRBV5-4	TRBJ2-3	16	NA	CASRTGGLGTTDTQYF	TGTGCCAGCAGGACAGGGGGACTAGGAACTACAGATACGCAGTATTTT
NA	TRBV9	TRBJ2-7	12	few	CASSGASHRQYF	TGTGCCAGCAGCGGGGCCTCTCACCGGCAGTACTTC
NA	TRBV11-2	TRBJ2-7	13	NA	CASSPRRVYEQYF	TGTGCCAGCAGCCCCCGGCGGGTATACGAGCAGTACTTC
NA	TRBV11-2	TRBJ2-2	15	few	CASSLVGGNTGELFF	TGTGCCAGCAGCTTAGTCGGCGGGAACACCGGGGAGCTGTTTTTT
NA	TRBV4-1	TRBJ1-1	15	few	CASSQDEGERSEAFF	TGCGCCAGCAGCCAAGATGAGGGGGAAAGATCTGAAGCTTTCTTT
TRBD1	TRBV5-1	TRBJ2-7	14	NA	CASSLGQGAYEQYF	TGCGCCAGCAGCTTGGGACAGGGAGCCTACGAGCAGTACTTC
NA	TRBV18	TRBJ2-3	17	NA	CASSPSADPANTDTQYF	TGTGCCAGCTCACCTTCGGCCGATCCAGCGAACACAGATACGCAGTATTTT
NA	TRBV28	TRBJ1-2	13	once	CASSSGQFYGYTF	TGTGCCAGCAGTTCAGGACAGTTTTATGGCTACACCTTC
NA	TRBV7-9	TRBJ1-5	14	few	CASSPNRDNQPQHF	TGTGCCAGCAGCCCAAACAGGGACAATCAGCCCCAGCATTTT
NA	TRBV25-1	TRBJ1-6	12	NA	CASSEWGLPLHF	TGTGCCAGCAGTGAATGGGGCCTGCCCCTCCACTTT
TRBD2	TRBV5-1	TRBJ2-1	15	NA	CASSASGRTYNEQFF	TGCGCCAGCAGCGCTAGCGGGAGGACCTACAATGAGCAGTTCTTC
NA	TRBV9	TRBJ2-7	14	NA	CASSVGVSSYEQYF	TGTGCCAGCAGCGTCGGGGTGAGCTCCTACGAGCAGTACTTC
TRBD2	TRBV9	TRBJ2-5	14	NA	CASSARTSGETQYF	TGTGCCAGCAGCGCCAGGACTAGCGGGGAGACCCAGTACTTC
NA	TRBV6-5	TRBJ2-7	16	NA	CASSYSLAKVAYEQYF	TGTGCCAGCAGTTACTCCTTAGCTAAGGTAGCCTACGAGCAGTACTTC
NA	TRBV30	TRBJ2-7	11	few	CAWSVQGEQYF	TGTGCCTGGAGTGTGCAGGGGGAGCAGTACTTC
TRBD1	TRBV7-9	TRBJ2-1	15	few	CASSLARTGGNEQFF	TGTGCCAGCAGCTTAGCCCGGACAGGGGGCAATGAGCAGTTCTTC
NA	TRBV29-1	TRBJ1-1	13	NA	CSVVRDLNTEAFF	TGCAGCGTTGTTAGGGACTTAAACACTGAAGCTTTCTTT
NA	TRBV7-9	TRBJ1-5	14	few	CASSFGHSNQPQHF	TGTGCCAGCAGCTTTGGCCATAGCAATCAGCCCCAGCATTTT
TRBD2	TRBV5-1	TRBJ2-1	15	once	CASSLGLAGVYEQFF	TGCGCCAGCAGCTTGGGTCTAGCGGGAGTCTATGAGCAGTTCTTC
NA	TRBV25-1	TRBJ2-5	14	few	CASSDPGSQETQYF	TGTGCCAGCAGTGACCCTGGCAGCCAAGAGACCCAGTACTTC
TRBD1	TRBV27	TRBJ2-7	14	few	CASSPAGGGYEQYF	TGTGCCAGCAGTCCCGCAGGGGGCGGCTACGAGCAGTACTTC
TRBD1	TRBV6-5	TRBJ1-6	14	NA	CASSYGTGWPPLHF	TGTGCCAGCAGTTACGGGACAGGGTGGCCACCCCTCCACTTT
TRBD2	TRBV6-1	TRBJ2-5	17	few	CASSEELAGGPSETQYF	TGTGCCAGCAGTGAAGAGTTAGCGGGGGGGCCCTCGGAGACCCAGTACTTC
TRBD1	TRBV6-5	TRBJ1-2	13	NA	CASSYRTGDGYTF	TGTGCCAGCAGTTACCGGACAGGGGATGGCTACACCTTC
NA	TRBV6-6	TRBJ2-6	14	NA	CASTSSSGANVLTF	TGTGCCAGCACCTCGAGCTCTGGGGCCAACGTCCTGACTTTC
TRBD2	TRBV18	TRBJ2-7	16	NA	CASSPRTSGSSYEQYF	TGTGCCAGCTCACCACGGACTAGCGGAAGCTCCTACGAGCAGTACTTC
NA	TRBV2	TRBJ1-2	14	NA	CASSRQALGDGYTF	TGTGCCAGCAGCAGACAGGCCCTAGGGGATGGCTACACCTTC
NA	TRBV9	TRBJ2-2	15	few	CASSATGQNTGELFF	TGTGCCAGCAGCGCTACGGGACAGAACACCGGGGAGCTGTTTTTT
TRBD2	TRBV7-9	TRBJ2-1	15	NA	CASSSSGGTRNEQFF	TGTGCCAGCAGCTCTAGCGGGGGGACCCGCAATGAGCAGTTCTTC
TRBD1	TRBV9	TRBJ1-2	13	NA	CASSASSGGGYTF	TGTGCCAGCAGCGCTTCCTCAGGGGGAGGCTACACCTTC
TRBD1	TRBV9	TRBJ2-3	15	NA	CASSDWTGRADTQYF	TGTGCCAGCAGCGACTGGACAGGTAGGGCAGATACGCAGTATTTT
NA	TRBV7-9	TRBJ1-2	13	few	CASSFPSFHGYTF	TGTGCCAGCAGCTTCCCCTCTTTTCATGGCTACACCTTC
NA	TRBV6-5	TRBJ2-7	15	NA	CASSYSSGDGYEQYF	TGTGCCAGCAGTTACTCGTCGGGAGACGGCTACGAGCAGTACTTC
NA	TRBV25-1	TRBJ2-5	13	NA	CASSEYWEETQYF	TGTGCCAGCAGTGAATATTGGGAGGAGACCCAGTACTTC
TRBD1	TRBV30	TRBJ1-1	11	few	CAWDRGREAFF	TGTGCCTGGGACAGGGGGCGTGAAGCTTTCTTT
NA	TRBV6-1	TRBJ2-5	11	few	CASSPRGTQYF	TGTGCCAGCAGCCCACGGGGGACCCAGTACTTC
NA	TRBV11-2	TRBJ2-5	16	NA	CASSAHGPKSQETQYF	TGTGCCAGCAGCGCCCATGGGCCGAAGAGCCAAGAGACCCAGTACTTC
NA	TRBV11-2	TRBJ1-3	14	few	CASSFRVSGNTIYF	TGTGCCAGCAGCTTCAGGGTATCTGGAAACACCATATATTTT
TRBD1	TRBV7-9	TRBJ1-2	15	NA	CASSLGLPTGGGYTF	TGTGCCAGCAGCTTAGGCCTACCCACAGGGGGAGGCTACACCTTC
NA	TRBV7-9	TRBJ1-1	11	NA	CASSSSYEAFF	TGTGCCAGCAGCTCGAGTTATGAAGCTTTCTTT
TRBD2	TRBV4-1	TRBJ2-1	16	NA	CASSQERTSYGPKQFF	TGCGCCAGCAGCCAAGAGAGGACTAGTTACGGACCGAAGCAGTTCTTC
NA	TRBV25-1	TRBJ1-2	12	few	CASSEQLYGYTF	TGTGCCAGCAGTGAACAACTCTATGGCTACACCTTC
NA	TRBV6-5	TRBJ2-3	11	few	CASSRLGTQYF	TGTGCCAGCAGCCGACTTGGGACGCAGTATTTT